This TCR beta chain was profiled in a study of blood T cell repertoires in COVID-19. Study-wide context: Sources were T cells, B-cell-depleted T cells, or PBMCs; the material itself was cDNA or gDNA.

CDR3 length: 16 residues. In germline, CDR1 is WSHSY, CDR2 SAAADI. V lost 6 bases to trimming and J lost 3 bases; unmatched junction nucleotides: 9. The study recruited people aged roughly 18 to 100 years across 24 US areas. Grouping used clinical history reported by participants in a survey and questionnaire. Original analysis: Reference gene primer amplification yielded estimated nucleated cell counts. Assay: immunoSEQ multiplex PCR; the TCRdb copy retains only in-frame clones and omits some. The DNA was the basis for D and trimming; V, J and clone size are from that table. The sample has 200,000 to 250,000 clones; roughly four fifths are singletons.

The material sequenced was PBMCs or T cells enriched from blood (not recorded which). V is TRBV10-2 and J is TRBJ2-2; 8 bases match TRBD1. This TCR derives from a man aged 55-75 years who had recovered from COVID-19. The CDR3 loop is CASRPDRGMYTGELFF. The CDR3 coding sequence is TGCGCCAGCAGGCCAGACAGGGGAATGTACACCGGGGAGCTGTTTTTT.